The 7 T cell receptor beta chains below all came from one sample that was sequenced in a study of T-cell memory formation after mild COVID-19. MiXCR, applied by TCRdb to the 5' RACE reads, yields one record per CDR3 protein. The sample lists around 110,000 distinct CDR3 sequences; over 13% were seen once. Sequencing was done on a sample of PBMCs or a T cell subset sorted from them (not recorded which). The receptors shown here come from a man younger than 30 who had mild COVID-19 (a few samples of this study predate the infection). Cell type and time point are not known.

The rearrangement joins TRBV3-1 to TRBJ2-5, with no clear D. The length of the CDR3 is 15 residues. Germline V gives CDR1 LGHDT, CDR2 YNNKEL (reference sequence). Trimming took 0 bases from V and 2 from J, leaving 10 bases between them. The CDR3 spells CASSQEGFWQETQYF. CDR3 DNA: TGTGCCAGCAGCCAAGAAGGCTTCTGGCAAGAGACCCAGTACTTC.

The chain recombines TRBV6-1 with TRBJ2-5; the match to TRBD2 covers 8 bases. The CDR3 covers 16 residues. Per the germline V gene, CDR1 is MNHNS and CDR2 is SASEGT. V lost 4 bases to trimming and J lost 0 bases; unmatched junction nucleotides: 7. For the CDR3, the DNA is TGTGCCAGCAGTGCGCGGACTAGCCGATACCAAGAGACCCAGTACTTC. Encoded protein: CASSARTSRYQETQYF.

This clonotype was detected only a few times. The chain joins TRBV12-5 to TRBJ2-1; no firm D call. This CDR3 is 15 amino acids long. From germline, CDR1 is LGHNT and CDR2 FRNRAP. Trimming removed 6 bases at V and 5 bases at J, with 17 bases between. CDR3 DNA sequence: TGTGCTAGTGGCCCCAGCCTGGGTATAGACAATGAGCAGTTCTTC. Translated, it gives CASGPSLGIDNEQFF.

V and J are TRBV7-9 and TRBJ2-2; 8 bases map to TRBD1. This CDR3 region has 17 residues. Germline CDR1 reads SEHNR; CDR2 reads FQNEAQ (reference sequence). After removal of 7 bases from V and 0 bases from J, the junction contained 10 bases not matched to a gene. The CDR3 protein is CASTGTGKTANTGELFF. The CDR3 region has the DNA TGTGCCAGCACCGGGACAGGAAAAACCGCGAACACCGGGGAGCTGTTTTTT.

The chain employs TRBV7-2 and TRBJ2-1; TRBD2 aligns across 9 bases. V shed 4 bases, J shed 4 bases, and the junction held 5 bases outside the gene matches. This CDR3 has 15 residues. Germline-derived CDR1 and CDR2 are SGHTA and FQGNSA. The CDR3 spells CASSYSGGEYNEQFF. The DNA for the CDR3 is TGTGCCAGCAGCTATAGCGGGGGAGAGTACAATGAGCAGTTCTTC.

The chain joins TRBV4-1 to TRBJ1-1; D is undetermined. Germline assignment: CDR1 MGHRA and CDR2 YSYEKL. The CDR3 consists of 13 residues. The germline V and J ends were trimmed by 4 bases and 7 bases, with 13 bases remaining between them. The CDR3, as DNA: TGCGCCAGCAGCCTGGGTAGGCGGCGTGAAGCTTTCTTT. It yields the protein CASSLGRRREAFF.

CDR3 sequence: CASSLVGAEETQYF. The CDR3 DNA reads TGTGCCAGCAGTTTGGTGGGGGCCGAAGAGACCCAGTACTTC. V is TRBV27 and J is TRBJ2-5, with a tentative D call TRBD1 (6 bases). Trimming took 3 bases from V and 3 from J, leaving 11 bases between them. Germline values: CDR1 MNHEY, CDR2 SMNVEV (reference sequence). This CDR3 region has 14 residues.